Listed here is a single T cell receptor (beta chain). An end of the junction does not agree with germline; a read error may underlie this. The germline gives CDR1 SGHDN, CDR2 FVKESK. The CDR3 runs to 14 residues. Data came from immunoSEQ multiplex PCR; TCRdb stores just in-frame clones and leaves some out. The data show some 310,000 clones, with around 92% seen just once and roughly a tenth held by the top ten. This specimen comes from a study of blood T cell repertoires in COVID-19. Sequenced input: PBMCs or T cells enriched from blood (not recorded which). This chain links TRBV14 with TRBJ2-2, with D uncertain. This receptor was taken from a woman in her thirties who had recovered from COVID-19. CDR3 nucleotides: TGTGCCAGCAGCCAAAATCAGTACACCCGGGAGCTGTTTTTT. It yields the protein CASSQNQYTRELFF.